Listed here is a single TCR beta chain. All donors were healthy, and all were Caucasian. Germline V gene lookup returns CDR1 SNHLY and CDR2 FYNNEI. The CDR3 loop spans 11 amino acids. V was shortened by 8 bases and J by 5 bases, with 9 bases between the two germline ends. These data belong to a study of identical twins. TCRdb analysed the 5' RACE reads with MiXCR anew, one entry per CDR3 protein. The data show about 920,000 distinct CDR3 sequences, 9% to 15% seen once. These same data were also listed under a study on yellow fever vaccine responses in identical twins.

Material for sequencing was PBMCs. This chain links TRBV2 with TRBJ2-5; D possibly corresponds to TRBD2 (5 bases). The sequence was obtained from a woman between 18 and 29 years old in good health. The DNA of the CDR3 is TGTGCCAGCCCTCGCGGGGAGACCCAGTACTTC. Translating it yields CASPRGETQYF.